Only one count was recorded for the clone carrying this TCR beta chain. Its specificity is unknown. This entry is derived from a study of T cells in narcolepsy. Findings of the study overall: Autoreactive clonotypes reportedly recurred in blood of same and different patients, not controls.

CDR1 and CDR2 from the germline V gene are KGHSH and LQKENI. After removal of 0 bases from V and 7 bases from J, the junction contained 6 bases not matched to a gene. CDR3 length: 15 residues. Using immunoSEQ multiplex PCR, the repertoire was profiled, and TCRdb retains in-frame clones only, with some absent. The sample contains 25,000 to 35,000 clones, approximately 89% of which appear only once. The genes are TRBV18 and TRBJ2-1, with 7 bases aligning to TRBD1. This receptor was obtained from a human donor with narcolepsy. Material for sequencing was CD45RA- memory CD4+ T cells from PBMCs. CDR3 sequence reads: CASSPPVARGNEQFF. The CDR3 nucleotides are TGTGCCAGCTCACCACCGGTTGCCAGGGGGAATGAGCAGTTCTTC.